This T cell receptor beta chain was identified during a study of T cell changes during pregnancy in multiple sclerosis. The repertoire was sequenced with immunoSEQ multiplex PCR; TCRdb's copy has only in-frame clones and lacks some. The sample yields roughly 76,000 clones, 90% to 95% seen once. The germline V and J ends were trimmed by 6 bases and 0 bases, with 17 bases remaining between them. This CDR3 is built from 16 residues. Germline loops: CDR1 GTSNPN, CDR2 SVGIG (reference sequence). The chain combines TRBV30 with TRBJ1-4, with D possibly TRBD1 on 5 matching bases. The TCR originated in a female donor with multiple sclerosis, enrolled in a pregnancy study. The sample here was CD4+ T cells from peripheral blood mononuclear cells, taken in the second trimester of pregnancy. DNA for the CDR3: TGTGCCTGCGGTCAGGGTACCAGGGCAACTAATGAAAAACTGTTTTTT. Amino acids: CACGQGTRATNEKLFF.